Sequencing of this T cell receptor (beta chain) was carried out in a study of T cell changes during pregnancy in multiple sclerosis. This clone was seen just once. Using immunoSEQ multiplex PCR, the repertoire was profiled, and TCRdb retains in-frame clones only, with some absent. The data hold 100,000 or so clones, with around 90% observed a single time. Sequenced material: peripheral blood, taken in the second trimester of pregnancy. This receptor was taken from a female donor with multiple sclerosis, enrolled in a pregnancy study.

The CDR3, as DNA: TGTGCCAGCAGCAAAACCCCCCGACAGGGGTTGGGCTATGGCTACACCTTC. Amino acid sequence: CASSKTPRQGLGYGYTF. The V gene is TRBV21-1, the J gene TRBJ1-2; TRBD1, the table's D call, lacks a check against the DNA. TRBV21-1 is shown as a pseudogene. This CDR3 has 17 amino acids.